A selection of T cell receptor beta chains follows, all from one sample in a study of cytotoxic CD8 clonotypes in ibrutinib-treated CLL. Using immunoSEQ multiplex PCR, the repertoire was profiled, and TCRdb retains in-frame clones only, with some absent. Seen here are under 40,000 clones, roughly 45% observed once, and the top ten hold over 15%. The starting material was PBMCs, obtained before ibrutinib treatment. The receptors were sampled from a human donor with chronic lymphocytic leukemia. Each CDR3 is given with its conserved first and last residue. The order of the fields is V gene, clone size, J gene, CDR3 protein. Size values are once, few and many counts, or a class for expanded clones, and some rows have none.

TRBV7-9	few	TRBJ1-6	CASSPVPLGKVSPLHF
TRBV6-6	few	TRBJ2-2	CATRVPGELFF
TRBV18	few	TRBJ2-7	CASSPPTRVPYEQYF
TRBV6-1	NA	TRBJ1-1	CASTPPMNTEAFF
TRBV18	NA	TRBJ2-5	CASSQQETQYF
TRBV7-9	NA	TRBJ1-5	CASSPLGNHQPQHF
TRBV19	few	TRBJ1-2	CASSFFTGYYGYTF
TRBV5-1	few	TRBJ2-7	CASSLAQVKSEQYF
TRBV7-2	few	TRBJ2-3	CASGMVGAPGDTQYF
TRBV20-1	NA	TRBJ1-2	CSADYGYTF
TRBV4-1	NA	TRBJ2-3	CASSQYRRADTQYF
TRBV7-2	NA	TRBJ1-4	CASSLQSQGPEKLFF
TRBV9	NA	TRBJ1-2	CASSLHEQDPYGYTF
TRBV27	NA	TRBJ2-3	CASRTTRTDTQYF
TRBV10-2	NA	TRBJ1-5	CAPGVFQPQHF
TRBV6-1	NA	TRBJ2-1	CASSPQGGEYNEQFF
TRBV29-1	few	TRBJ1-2	CSVETGGGYTF
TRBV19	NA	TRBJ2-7	CASSIGGTGGDEQYF
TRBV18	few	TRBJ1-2	CASSQDGNYGYTF
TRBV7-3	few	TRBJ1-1	CASSGQGGTEAFF
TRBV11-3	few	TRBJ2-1	CASSLDSYAVYNEQFF
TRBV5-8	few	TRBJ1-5	CASSVMERGSNQPQHF
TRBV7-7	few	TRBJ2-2	CASSLERGGLVFF
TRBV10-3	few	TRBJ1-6	CAITPGDESPLHF
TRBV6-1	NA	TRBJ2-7	CASSDAGQPDYEQYF
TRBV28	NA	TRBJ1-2	CASSPGGRGNGYTF
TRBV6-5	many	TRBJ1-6	CASSYRDNSPLHF
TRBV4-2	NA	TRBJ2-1	CASSQGLVAVNEQFF
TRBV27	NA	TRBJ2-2	CASSPRQGGTGELFF
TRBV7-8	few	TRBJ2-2	CASRGDRLIGELFF
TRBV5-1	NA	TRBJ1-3	CASSVEGTDYGNTIYF
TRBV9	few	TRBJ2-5	CASSVASGTGTQYF
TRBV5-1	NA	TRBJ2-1	CASSLAQNNEQFF